The present T cell receptor (beta chain) was sequenced within a study of T cells after yellow fever vaccination. This clonotype was picked up a small number of times. This CDR3 spans 19 amino acids. The ends lost 1 base at V and 1 base at J; junction bases unmatched: 13. Germline-derived CDR1 and CDR2 are SGHVS and FNYEAQ. Synthesis of TCR cDNA relied on 5'RACE template switching, which attached a universal primer site and UMIs. TCRdb recomputed calls from the 5' RACE reads with MiXCR, one row per CDR3 protein. The repertoire consists of about 400,000 distinct CDR3 sequences, with more than 9% occurring once and the leading ten covering more than 15%.

The sample in question was PBMCs, obtained on the day of the first yellow fever vaccination. The chain links TRBV7-6 to TRBJ2-3; 8 bases align to TRBD2. The origin of this receptor is a man between 18 and 29 years old who received the YFV17D yellow fever vaccine. This CDR3 reads CASSLGNTPGLGGTDTQYF. DNA of the CDR3: TGTGCCAGCAGCTTAGGCAACACCCCGGGACTAGGAGGCACAGATACGCAGTATTTT.